These 19 T cell receptor beta chains were all obtained from the same sample, sequenced in a study of T cells after yellow fever vaccination (dated 2019 in TCRdb). The treatment or condition label for this specimen denotes: live attenuated yellow fever vaccine strain. Receptors were amplified or captured by 5' RACE. The sequencer was an Illumina HiSeq 2500. TCRdb redid the processing of the public reads, applying fastp at Q25 and MiXCR, and retained in-frame beta chains. Rows matching on CDR3 protein sequence are summarized as one entry with the most common DNA and genes. The sample table lists about 210,000 distinct CDR3 sequences, roughly 6.2% of them with a count of one. More than 1% of the sample lies in the top ten. The specimen comprised CD4+ T cells sorted from PBMCs, sampled on the day of the yellow fever booster vaccination. The receptors here all came from a man aged 25 to 45 who received the YFV17D yellow fever vaccine.

This clonotype was recorded a few times. V gene TRBV20-1 combines with J gene TRBJ2-1; the match to TRBD2 covers 9 bases. From germline, CDR1 is DFQATT and CDR2 SNEGSKA (reference sequence). V gave up 4 bases and J gave up 8 bases; unmatched junction bases: 15. This CDR3 spans 16 amino acids. The CDR3 DNA follows: TGCAGTGCTACTGCCTCAGGTAGCGGGAGTTTCGATGAGCAGTTCTTC. Its protein is CSATASGSGSFDEQFF.

This clonotype was seen more than once but under ten times. The chain is built from TRBV7-9 and TRBJ2-4; D is perhaps TRBD1 or TRBD2 (7 bases each). Looked up from germline, CDR1 is SEHNR and CDR2 is FQNEAQ (reference sequence). V lost 5 bases, J lost 3 bases, and 14 bases lay in between. The CDR3 extends over 15 amino acids. CDR3 loop: CASSPRGGGKNIQYF. The CDR3 coding sequence is TGTGCCAGCAGCCCCAGGGGGGGTGGCAAAAACATTCAGTACTTC.

The chain uses TRBV29-1 and TRBJ1-4; D might be TRBD1 (6 bases). The V gene's germline CDR1 is SQVTM and CDR2 ANQGSEA. V lost 7 bases, J lost 6 bases, and 12 bases lay in between. This CDR3 region has 12 residues. DNA for the CDR3: TGCAGCGGTGCCTCAGGGGATGAAAAACTGTTTTTT. The encoded protein is CSGASGDEKLFF.

V gene TRBV28 combines with J gene TRBJ2-7; no firm D call. CDR1 MDHEN and CDR2 SYDVKM come from the germline V gene. This CDR3 spans 15 amino acids. V shed 8 bases and J shed 1 base, with 18 bases lying between them. In DNA form, the CDR3 reads TGTGCCAGCGGCCCCGTCGTTAGTGCTTCCTACGAGCAGTACTTC. Its translation is CASGPVVSASYEQYF.

This chain joins TRBV20-1 and TRBJ2-7; TRBD1 might be the D (5 bases). The germline V and J ends were trimmed by 5 bases and 3 bases, with 8 bases remaining between them. Germline V gene sequence: CDR1 DFQATT, CDR2 SNEGSKA (reference sequence). The CDR3 has 11 amino acids. CDR3 coding DNA: TGCAGTGCTCCCAGGGACTACGAGCAGTACTTC. The encoded protein is CSAPRDYEQYF.

This clonotype was seen at least ten times. V is TRBV20-1 and J is TRBJ1-4; D not certain. Germline-derived CDR1 and CDR2 are DFQATT and SNEGSKA (reference sequence). V was pared by 3 bases and J by 8 bases, with 10 bases between. The CDR3 sequence is 12 residues long. This chain's CDR3 is CSARSAQEKLFF. CDR3 sequence (DNA): TGCAGTGCTAGGTCGGCTCAAGAAAAACTGTTTTTT.

This clonotype showed up just a few times. This chain connects TRBV5-4 to TRBJ2-1; 7 bases are a match to TRBD2. Germline V gene sequence: CDR1 SGHNT, CDR2 YYREEE (reference sequence). This CDR3 has 14 amino acids. Trimming cost V 3 bases and J 0 bases; bases outside gene matches: 0. The CDR3 coding sequence is TGTGCCAGCAGCTGGACTAGCTCCTACAATGAGCAGTTCTTC. Its translation: CASSWTSSYNEQFF.

This clonotype was observed many times. The V gene is TRBV12-3 or TRBV12-4, the J gene TRBJ1-6; D call uncertain. V shed 2 bases and J shed 9 bases, with 17 bases lying between them. This CDR3 is built from 16 residues. The CDR3 sequence is CASSLQGGVSGSPLHF. For the CDR3, the DNA is TGTGCCAGCAGTTTACAAGGCGGGGTGTCCGGTTCACCCCTCCACTTT.

This clonotype was counted a few times. This chain joins TRBV12-3 or TRBV12-4 and TRBJ2-7; 10 bases fit TRBD2. The junction had 9 bases not matched to a gene; V was cut back by 3 bases and J by 7 bases. There are 15 residues in the CDR3. The CDR3 DNA follows: TGTGCCAGCAGTTTGGGACTAGCGATTGTAGAGGAGCAGTACTTC. Protein sequence: CASSLGLAIVEEQYF.

This clonotype was seen repeatedly, ten times or more. This chain connects TRBV4-3 to TRBJ1-1; TRBD1 is a possible D gene (6 bases). The CDR3 runs to 15 residues. Trimming shortened V by 1 base and J by 3 bases, and 12 bases separated the two germline ends. Germline CDR1 and CDR2: LGHNA and YSLEER. CDR3 amino acids: CASSQGQGLHTEAFF. The CDR3 DNA reads TGCGCCAGCAGCCAAGGGCAGGGGTTGCACACTGAAGCTTTCTTT.

This clonotype has ten or more counts. This chain connects TRBV5-1 to TRBJ2-1; D possibly corresponds to TRBD2 (5 bases). CDR1 and CDR2 from the germline V gene are SGHRS and YFSETQ. This CDR3 contains 14 residues. V lost 1 base, J lost 5 bases, and 10 bases lay in between. The DNA for the CDR3 is TGCGCCAGCAGCTTGCGCGGGTGGGACAATGAGCAGTTCTTC. Translated: CASSLRGWDNEQFF.

This clonotype was counted at least ten times. V gene TRBV28 combines with J gene TRBJ2-7; TRBD1 agrees at 9 bases. With V trimmed by 4 bases and J by 2 bases, 3 bases remained unmatched. The CDR3 sequence is 14 residues long. Looked up from germline, CDR1 is MDHEN and CDR2 is SYDVKM. CDR3 in amino acids: CASSSGQGPYEQYF. The DNA for the CDR3 is TGTGCCAGCAGTTCGGGACAGGGTCCCTACGAGCAGTACTTC.

CDR3 DNA sequence: TGCGCCAGCAGCCAAAACAGGCGGACGCAGTATTTT. Translating it yields CASSQNRRTQYF. V usage is TRBV4-3 and J usage is TRBJ2-3; D perhaps matches TRBD1 (5 bases). CDR3 length: 12 residues. CDR1 LGHNA and CDR2 YSLEER come from the germline V gene. V dropped 2 bases and J dropped 9 bases, with 9 bases sitting between them.

This chain joins TRBV7-9 and TRBJ1-1, with no clear D. Germline V gene sequence: CDR1 SEHNR, CDR2 FQNEAQ (reference sequence). The CDR3 extends over 13 amino acids. V was trimmed by 1 base and J by 10 bases, leaving 13 bases between them. CDR3 DNA: TGTGCCAGCAGCTTAGGGGGTAATGTCGGAGCTTTCTTT. It translates to CASSLGGNVGAFF.

With regard to this clonotype: A much bigger clone sits one base away, suggesting this may be a read error. V and J are TRBV18 and TRBJ2-1; D is unclear. The germline V gene has CDR1 KGHSH and CDR2 LQKENI. The CDR3 covers 13 residues. Trimming pared 4 bases from V and 12 bases from J, leaving 16 bases between. The CDR3: CASSRETRLGQFF. Written as DNA, the CDR3 is TGTGCCAGCTCACGAGAGACCCGCCTAGGGCAGTTCTTC.

This clonotype was seen a handful of times. The rearrangement links TRBV7-2 to TRBJ2-3; 9 nucleotides line up with TRBD2. Germline trimming cut 1 base from V and 4 bases from J; bases unmatched to any gene: 9. The CDR3 is 17 amino acids. Germline values: CDR1 SGHTA, CDR2 FQGNSA. CDR3 in amino acids: CASSLVLAGPGADTQYF. The DNA of the CDR3 is TGTGCCAGCAGCTTAGTCCTAGCGGGACCGGGGGCAGATACGCAGTATTTT.

In this sample, this clonotype turned up a few times. The chain combines TRBV11-2 with TRBJ1-1; 9 bases match TRBD1. The CDR3 sequence is 15 residues long. CDR1 is SGHAT, CDR2 FQNNGV, per germline. The J segment lost 11 bases and the V segment lost 4 bases, leaving 14 bases of the junction unmatched. The CDR3 DNA reads TGTGCCAGCAGCTCAAGACAGGGACAGGGTATTAGGGCTTTCTTT. The encoded protein is CASSSRQGQGIRAFF. Looking up the rest from reference TRBV11-2 and TRBJ1-1 gives the full variable domain: EAGVAQSPRYKIIEKRQSVAFWCNPISGHATLYWYQQILGQGPKLLIQFQNNGVVDDSQLPKDRFSAERLKGVDSTLKIQPAKLEDSAVYLCASSSRQGQGIRAFFGQGTRLTVV.

V usage is TRBV7-2 and J usage is TRBJ2-5, with D possibly being TRBD1 (5 bases). The germline CDR1 and CDR2 sequences are SGHTA and FQGNSA. V was clipped by 2 bases and J by 2 bases, with 12 bases between them. The CDR3 runs 15 residues. The CDR3 DNA sequence: TGTGCCAGCAGCTTACTCCCCGACAGACAAGAGACCCAGTACTTC. Translating gives CASSLLPDRQETQYF.

This chain uses TRBV12-3 or TRBV12-4 with TRBJ1-1; the D gene is possibly TRBD1 (6 bases). The CDR3 consists of 13 residues. Trimming stripped 7 bases from V and 11 bases from J, with 20 bases between. CDR3 nucleotide sequence: TGTGCCAGCACCCTCGGACAGCCGACCACTGCTTTCTTT. This gives the protein CASTLGQPTTAFF.